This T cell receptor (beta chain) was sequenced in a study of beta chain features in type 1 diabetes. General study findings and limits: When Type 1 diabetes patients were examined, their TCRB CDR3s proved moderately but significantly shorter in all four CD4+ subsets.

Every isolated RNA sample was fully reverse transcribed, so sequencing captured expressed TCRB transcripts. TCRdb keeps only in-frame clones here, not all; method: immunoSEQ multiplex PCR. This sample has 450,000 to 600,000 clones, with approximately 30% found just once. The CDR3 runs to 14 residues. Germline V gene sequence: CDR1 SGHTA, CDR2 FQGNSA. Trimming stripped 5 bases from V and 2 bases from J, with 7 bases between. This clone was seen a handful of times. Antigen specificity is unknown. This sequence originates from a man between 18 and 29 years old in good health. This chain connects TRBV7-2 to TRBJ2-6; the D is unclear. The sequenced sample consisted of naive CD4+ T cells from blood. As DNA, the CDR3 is TGTGCCAGCAGCCCTATGGCTGGGGCCAACGTCCTGACTTTC. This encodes CASSPMAGANVLTF.